This TCR beta chain was documented in a study of CD8 T cells in Susac syndrome. In this sample, this clonotype turned up a few times. Its antigen is unknown. Losses at the gene ends were 2 bases for V and 5 bases for J; bases not matched to a gene: 17. CDR3 size: 20 residues. CDR1 and CDR2 (germline): LGHDT, YNNKEL (reference sequence). Random hexamers served to reverse transcribe roughly 0.5 to 1 ug RNA. With immunoSEQ multiplex PCR, TCR beta CDR3 was amplified across 54 Vbeta and 13 Jbeta. TCRdb passed the immunoSEQ multiplex PCR reads through MiXCR, listing each CDR3 protein once. The table shows 40,000 to 55,000 distinct CDR3 sequences, with nearly 95% occurring only once. The authors sequenced TCR beta from blood CD8+ and CD4+ T cells. The study used healthy donors as controls matched for age and sex. Study observations and caveats: As acknowledged by the study, its TCR sequencing and HLA analysis included a relatively small number of individuals.

Sequencing was performed on CD8+ T cells from PBMCs. This chain uses TRBV3-1 with TRBJ2-5; 13 bases match TRBD2. This sequence originates from a human donor in good health. The CDR3 region is CASSQSLQSGLAGAQETQYF. The CDR3 coding sequence is TGTGCCAGCAGCCAATCCCTCCAATCCGGACTAGCGGGAGCCCAGGAGACCCAGTACTTC.